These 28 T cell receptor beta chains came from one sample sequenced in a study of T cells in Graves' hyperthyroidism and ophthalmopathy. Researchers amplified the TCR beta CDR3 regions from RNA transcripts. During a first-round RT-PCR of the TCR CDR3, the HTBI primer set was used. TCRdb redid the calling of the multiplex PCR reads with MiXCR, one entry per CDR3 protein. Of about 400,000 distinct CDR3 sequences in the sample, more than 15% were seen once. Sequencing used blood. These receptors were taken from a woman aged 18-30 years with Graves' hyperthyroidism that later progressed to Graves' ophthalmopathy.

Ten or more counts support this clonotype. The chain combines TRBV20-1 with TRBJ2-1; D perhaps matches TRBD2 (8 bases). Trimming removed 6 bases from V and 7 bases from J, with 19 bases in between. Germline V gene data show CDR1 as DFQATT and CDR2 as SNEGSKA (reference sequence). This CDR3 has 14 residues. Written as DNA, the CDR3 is TGCAGTGCGTGGAGGGGGCGGGAGGAAAATGAGCAGTTCTTC. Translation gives CSAWRGREENEQFF.

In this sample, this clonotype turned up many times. CDR3 amino acids: CASSIQGAIYNEQFF. CDR3 nucleotide sequence: TGTGCCAGCTCTATTCAGGGGGCTATCTACAATGAGCAGTTCTTC. This sequence joins TRBV18 and TRBJ2-1; 8 nucleotides line up with TRBD1. CDR1 is KGHSH, CDR2 LQKENI, per germline. Trimming at V came to 6 bases and at J to 3 bases, leaving 7 bases not matched to a gene. This CDR3 has 15 residues.

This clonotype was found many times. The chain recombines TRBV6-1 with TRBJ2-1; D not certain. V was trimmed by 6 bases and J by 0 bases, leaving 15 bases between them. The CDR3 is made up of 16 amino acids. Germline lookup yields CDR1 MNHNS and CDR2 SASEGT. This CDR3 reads CASSRDLYSSYNEQFF. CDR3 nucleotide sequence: TGTGCCAGCAGCAGAGACCTTTACAGCTCCTACAATGAGCAGTTCTTC.

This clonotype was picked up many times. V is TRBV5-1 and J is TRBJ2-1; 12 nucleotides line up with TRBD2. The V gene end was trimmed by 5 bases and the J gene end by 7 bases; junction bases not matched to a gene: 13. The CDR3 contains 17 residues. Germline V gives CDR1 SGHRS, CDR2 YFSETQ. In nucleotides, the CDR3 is TGCGCCAGCAGTAGGACTAGCGGGACCTATAAGGTAAATGAGCAGTTCTTC. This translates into CASSRTSGTYKVNEQFF.

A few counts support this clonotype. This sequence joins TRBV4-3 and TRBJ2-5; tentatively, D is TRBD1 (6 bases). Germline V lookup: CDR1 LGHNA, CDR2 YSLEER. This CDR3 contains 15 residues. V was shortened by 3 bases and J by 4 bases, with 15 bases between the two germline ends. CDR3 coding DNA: TGCGCCAGCAGCCAGGTTTGGACAGTGGGAGAGACCCAGTACTTC. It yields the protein CASSQVWTVGETQYF.

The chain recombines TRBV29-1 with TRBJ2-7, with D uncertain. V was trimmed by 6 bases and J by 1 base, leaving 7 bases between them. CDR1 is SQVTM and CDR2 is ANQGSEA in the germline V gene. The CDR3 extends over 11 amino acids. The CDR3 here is CSVGPSYEQYF. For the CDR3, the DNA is TGCAGCGTCGGGCCTTCCTACGAGCAGTACTTC.

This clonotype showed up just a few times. CDR3 region: CSARDGGVAGRTDTQYF. DNA of the CDR3: TGCAGTGCTAGAGATGGGGGGGTAGCGGGGCGCACAGATACGCAGTATTTT. J is TRBJ2-3 and V is TRBV20-1; 8 positions agree with TRBD2. The germline V gene has CDR1 DFQATT and CDR2 SNEGSKA (reference sequence). CDR3 length equals 17 residues. J lost 1 base, V lost 0 bases, and 9 bases had no gene match.

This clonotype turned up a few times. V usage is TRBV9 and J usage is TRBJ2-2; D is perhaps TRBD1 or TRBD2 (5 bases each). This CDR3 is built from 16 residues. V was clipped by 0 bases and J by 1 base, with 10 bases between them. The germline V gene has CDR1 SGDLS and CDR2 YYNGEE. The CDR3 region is CASSVVGELNTGELFF. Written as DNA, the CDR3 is TGTGCCAGCAGCGTAGTGGGGGAGTTGAACACCGGGGAGCTGTTTTTT.

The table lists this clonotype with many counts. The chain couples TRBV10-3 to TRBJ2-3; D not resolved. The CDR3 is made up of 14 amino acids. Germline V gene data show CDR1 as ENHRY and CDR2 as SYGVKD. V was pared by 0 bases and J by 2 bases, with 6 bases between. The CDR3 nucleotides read TGTGCCATCAGTGAGTCGCCCATCACAGATACGCAGTATTTT. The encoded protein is CAISESPITDTQYF.

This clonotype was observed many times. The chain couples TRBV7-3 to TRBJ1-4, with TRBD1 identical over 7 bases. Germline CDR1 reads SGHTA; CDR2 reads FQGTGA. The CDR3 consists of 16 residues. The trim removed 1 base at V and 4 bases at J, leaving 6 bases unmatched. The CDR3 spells CASSLMKRTGNEKLFF. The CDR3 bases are TGTGCCAGCAGCTTAATGAAGCGGACAGGTAATGAAAAACTGTTTTTT.

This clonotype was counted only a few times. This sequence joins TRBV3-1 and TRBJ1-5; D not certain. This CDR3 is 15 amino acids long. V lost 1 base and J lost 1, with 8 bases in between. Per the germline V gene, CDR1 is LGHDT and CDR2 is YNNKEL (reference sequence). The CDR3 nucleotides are TGTGCCAGCAGCCAAGGGCATGCAAGCAATCAGCCCCAGCATTTT. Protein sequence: CASSQGHASNQPQHF.

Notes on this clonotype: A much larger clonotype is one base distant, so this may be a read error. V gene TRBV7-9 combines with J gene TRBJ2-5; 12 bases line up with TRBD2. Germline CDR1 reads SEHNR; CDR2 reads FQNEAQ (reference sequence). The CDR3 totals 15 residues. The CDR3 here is CASSSLAGGRETRYF. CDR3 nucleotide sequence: TGTGCCAGCAGCTCACTAGCGGGAGGCAGAGAGACCCGGTACTTC.

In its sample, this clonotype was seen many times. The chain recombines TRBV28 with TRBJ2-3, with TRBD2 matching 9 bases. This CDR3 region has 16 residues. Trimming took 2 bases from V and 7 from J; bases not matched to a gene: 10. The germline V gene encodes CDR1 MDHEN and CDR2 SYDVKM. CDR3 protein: CASSLMGTSNSHTQYF. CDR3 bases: TGTGCCAGCAGTTTAATGGGGACTAGCAATTCACATACGCAGTATTTT.

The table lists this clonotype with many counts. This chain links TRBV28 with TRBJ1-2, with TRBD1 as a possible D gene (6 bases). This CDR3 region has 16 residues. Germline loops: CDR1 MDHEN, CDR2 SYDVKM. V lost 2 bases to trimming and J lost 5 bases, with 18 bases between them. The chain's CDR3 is CASSLATGSPLYGYTF. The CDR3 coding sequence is TGTGCCAGCAGTTTAGCAACAGGGAGTCCCCTGTATGGCTACACCTTC.

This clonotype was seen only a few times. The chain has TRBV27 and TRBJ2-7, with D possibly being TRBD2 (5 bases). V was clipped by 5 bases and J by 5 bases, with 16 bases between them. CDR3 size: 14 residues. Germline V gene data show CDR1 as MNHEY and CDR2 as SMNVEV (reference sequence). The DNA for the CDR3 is TGTGCCAGCAGTCCCCCGGGGTATCTCCACGAGCAGTACTTC. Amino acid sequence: CASSPPGYLHEQYF.

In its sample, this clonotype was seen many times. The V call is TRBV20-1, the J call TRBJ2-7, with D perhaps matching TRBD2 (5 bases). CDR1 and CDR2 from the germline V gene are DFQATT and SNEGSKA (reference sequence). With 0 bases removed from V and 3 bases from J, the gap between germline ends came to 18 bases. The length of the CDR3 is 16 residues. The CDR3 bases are TGCAGTGCTAGAGATCCTCAGGAGGCCCGAATCTACGAGCAGTACTTC. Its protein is CSARDPQEARIYEQYF.

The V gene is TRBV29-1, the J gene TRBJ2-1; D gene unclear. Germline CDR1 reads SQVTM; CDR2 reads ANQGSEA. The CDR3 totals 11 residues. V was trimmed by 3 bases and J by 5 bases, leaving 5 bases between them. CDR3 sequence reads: CSVESHNEQFF. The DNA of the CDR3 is TGCAGCGTTGAGTCTCACAATGAGCAGTTCTTC.

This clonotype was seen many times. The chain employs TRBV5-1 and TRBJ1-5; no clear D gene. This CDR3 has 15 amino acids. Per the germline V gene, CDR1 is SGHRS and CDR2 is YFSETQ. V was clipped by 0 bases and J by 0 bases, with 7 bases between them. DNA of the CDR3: TGCGCCAGCAGCTTGGATAGTTATAGCAATCAGCCCCAGCATTTT. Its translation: CASSLDSYSNQPQHF.

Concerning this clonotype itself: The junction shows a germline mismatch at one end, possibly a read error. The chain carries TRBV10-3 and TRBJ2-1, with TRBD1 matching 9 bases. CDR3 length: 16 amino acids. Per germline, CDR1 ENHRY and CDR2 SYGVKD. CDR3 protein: CANSDLGGQGINEQFF. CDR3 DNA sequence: TGTGCCAACAGTGATTTAGGGGGACAGGGCATCAATGAGCAGTTCTTC.

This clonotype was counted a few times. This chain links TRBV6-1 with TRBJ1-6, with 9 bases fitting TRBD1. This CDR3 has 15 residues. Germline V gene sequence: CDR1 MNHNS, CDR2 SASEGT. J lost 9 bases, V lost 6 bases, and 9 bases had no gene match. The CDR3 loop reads CASRSRDRVGSPLHF. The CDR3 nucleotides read TGTGCCAGCAGATCTCGGGACAGGGTTGGTTCACCCCTCCACTTT.

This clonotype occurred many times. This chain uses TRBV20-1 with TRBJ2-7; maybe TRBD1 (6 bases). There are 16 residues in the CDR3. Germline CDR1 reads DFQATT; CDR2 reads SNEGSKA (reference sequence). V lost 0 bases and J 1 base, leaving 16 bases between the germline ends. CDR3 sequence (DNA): TGCAGTGCTAGAGAGCCCAGGGGAATAGGATCCTACGAGCAGTACTTC. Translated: CSAREPRGIGSYEQYF.

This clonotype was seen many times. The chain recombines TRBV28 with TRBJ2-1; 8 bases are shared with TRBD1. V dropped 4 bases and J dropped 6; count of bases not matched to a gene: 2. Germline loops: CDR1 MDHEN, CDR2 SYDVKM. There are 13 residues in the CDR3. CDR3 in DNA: TGTGCCAGCAGTTACAGGGGGAGCAATGAGCAGTTCTTC. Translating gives CASSYRGSNEQFF. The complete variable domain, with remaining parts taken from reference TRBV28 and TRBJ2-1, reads DVKVTQSSRYLVKRTGEKVFLECVQDMDHENMFWYRQDPGLGLRLIYFSYDVKMKEKGDIPEGYSVSREKKERFSLILESASTNQTSMYLCASSYRGSNEQFFGPGTRLTVL.

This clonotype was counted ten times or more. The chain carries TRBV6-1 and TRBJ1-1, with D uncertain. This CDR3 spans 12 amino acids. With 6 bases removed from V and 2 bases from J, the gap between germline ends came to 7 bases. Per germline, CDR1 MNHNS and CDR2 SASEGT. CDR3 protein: CASRPPNTEAFF. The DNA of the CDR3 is TGTGCCAGCAGACCGCCAAACACTGAAGCTTTCTTT.

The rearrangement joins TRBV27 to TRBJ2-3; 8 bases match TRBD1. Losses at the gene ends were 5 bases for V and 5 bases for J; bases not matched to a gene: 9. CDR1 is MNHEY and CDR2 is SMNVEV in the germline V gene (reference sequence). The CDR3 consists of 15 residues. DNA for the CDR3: TGTGCCAGCAGTCTACTCCAGGGGGCGGAAGATACGCAGTATTTT. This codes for CASSLLQGAEDTQYF.

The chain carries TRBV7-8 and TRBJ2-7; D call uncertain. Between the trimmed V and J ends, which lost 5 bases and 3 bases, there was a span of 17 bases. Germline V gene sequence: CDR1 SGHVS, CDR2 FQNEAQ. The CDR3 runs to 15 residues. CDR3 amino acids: CASSPMGFINYEQYF. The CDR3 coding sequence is TGTGCCAGCAGCCCCATGGGATTCATTAACTACGAGCAGTACTTC.

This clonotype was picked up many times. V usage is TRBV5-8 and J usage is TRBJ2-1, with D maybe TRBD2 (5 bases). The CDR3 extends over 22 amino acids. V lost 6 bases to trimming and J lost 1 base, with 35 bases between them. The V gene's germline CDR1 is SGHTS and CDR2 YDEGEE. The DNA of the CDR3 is TGTGCCAGCACCCAAGCGGAAATCAGCGGACTCTTATTCCTACTATCCTACAATGAGCAGTTCTTC. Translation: CASTQAEISGLLFLLSYNEQFF.

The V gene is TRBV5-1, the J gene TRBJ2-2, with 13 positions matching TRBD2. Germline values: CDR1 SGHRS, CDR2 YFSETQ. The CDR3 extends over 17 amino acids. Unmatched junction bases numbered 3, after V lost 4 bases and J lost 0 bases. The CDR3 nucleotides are TGCGCCAGCAGCCCGGGACTAGCGGGACCGAACACCGGGGAGCTGTTTTTT. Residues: CASSPGLAGPNTGELFF. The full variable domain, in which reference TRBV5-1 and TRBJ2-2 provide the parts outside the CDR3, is KAGVTQTPRYLIKTRGQQVTLSCSPISGHRSVSWYQQTPGQGLQFLFEYFSETQRNKGNFPGRFSGRQFSNSRSEMNVSTLELGDSALYLCASSPGLAGPNTGELFFGEGSRLTVL.

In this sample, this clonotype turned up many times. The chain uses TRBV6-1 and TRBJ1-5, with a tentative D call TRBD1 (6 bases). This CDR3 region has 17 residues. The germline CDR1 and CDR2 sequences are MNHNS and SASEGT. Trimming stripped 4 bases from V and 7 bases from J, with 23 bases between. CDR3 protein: CASSGGQNVGRWQPQHF. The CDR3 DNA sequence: TGTGCCAGCAGTGGAGGACAGAATGTGGGGAGGTGGCAGCCCCAGCATTTT.